These 6 T cell receptor beta chains were sequenced from one sample in a study of shared clonotypes between healthy human individuals. The method was immunoSEQ multiplex PCR; TCRdb's version includes in-frame clones alone and lacks a portion of them. This table holds just over 2,000,000 clones, about 94% found once. It was CD45RO-negative cells, positively selected for CCR7, that made up naive CD8 cells, with terminally differentiated effector memory CD45RA+ cells excluded. The specimen sequenced was naive CD8+ T cells sorted from blood. The source is a man younger than 30 in good health.

This clone has only a few counts. V is TRBV11-2 and J is TRBJ2-7; 7 bases fit TRBD1. This CDR3 is 14 amino acids long. Germline CDR1 reads SGHAT; CDR2 reads FQNNGV. The junction had 6 bases not matched to a gene; V was cut back by 4 bases and J by 3 bases. This CDR3 reads CASSSVTGYYEQYF. The CDR3 nucleotides are TGTGCCAGCAGCTCGGTGACAGGGTACTACGAGCAGTACTTC.

The V gene is TRBV13, the J gene TRBJ1-4; 7 bases map to TRBD1. Germline V gene lookup returns CDR1 PRHDT and CDR2 FYEKMQ (reference sequence). V trimming: 3 bases; J trimming: 0 bases; junction bases outside the gene matches: 7. The CDR3 runs 17 residues. The CDR3 region has the DNA TGTGCCAGCAGCTTTGGATTGACAGGGACAACTAATGAAAAACTGTTTTTT. It specifies CASSFGLTGTTNEKLFF.

V is TRBV5-4 and J is TRBJ2-1; 10 bases match TRBD2. The germline CDR1 and CDR2 sequences are SGHNT and YYREEE (reference sequence). The J segment lost 6 bases and the V segment lost 5 bases, leaving 8 bases of the junction unmatched. The CDR3 contains 15 residues. The chain's CDR3 is CASSFGTSATNEQFF. The CDR3 DNA sequence: TGTGCCAGCAGTTTTGGGACTAGCGCCACCAATGAGCAGTTCTTC.

The CDR3 DNA is TGTGCCATCAGTGGCTTACAGGCCGGGACGGATGAAGAGACCCAGTACTTC. It specifies CAISGLQAGTDEETQYF. The chain recombines TRBV10-3 with TRBJ2-5; tentatively, D is TRBD1 or TRBD2 (5 bases each). This CDR3 comprises 17 residues. Germline assignment: CDR1 ENHRY and CDR2 SYGVKD. V was clipped by 4 bases and J by 3 bases, with 21 bases between them.

The chain has TRBV7-9 and TRBJ2-5; D is perhaps TRBD2 (5 bases). Germline assignment: CDR1 SEHNR and CDR2 FQNEAQ (reference sequence). The CDR3 is 15 amino acids. Trimming removed 4 bases at V and 5 bases at J, with 17 bases between. The CDR3 loop is CASSSAGLLGETQYF. CDR3 in DNA: TGTGCCAGCAGCTCCGCCGGACTGCTAGGGGAGACCCAGTACTTC.

V and J are TRBV7-9 and TRBJ2-7; D is unresolved. The germline V gene has CDR1 SEHNR and CDR2 FQNEAQ (reference sequence). The V end lost 3 bases, the J end lost 5 bases, and 8 bases lay between the germline ends. The CDR3 is made up of 12 amino acids. CDR3 nucleotides: TGTGCCAGCAGCTTCGGTTACGACGAGCAGTACTTC. It yields the protein CASSFGYDEQYF.